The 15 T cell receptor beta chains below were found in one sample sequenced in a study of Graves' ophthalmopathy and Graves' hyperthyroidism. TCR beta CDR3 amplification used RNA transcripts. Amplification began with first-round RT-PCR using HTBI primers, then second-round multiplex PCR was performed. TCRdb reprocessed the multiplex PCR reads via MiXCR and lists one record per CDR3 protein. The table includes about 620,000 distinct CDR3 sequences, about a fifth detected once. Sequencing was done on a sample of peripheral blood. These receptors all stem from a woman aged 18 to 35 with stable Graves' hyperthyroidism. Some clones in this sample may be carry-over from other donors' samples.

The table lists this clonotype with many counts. The CDR3 DNA reads as TGCAGTGCTAGAGACCCCGGTGGCGCCTACGAGCAGTACTTC. As protein: CSARDPGGAYEQYF. The V gene is TRBV20-1, the J gene TRBJ2-7; D remains ambiguous. This CDR3 has 14 amino acids. V lost 0 bases, J lost 2 bases, and 11 bases lay in between. Germline V gene data show CDR1 as DFQATT and CDR2 as SNEGSKA (reference sequence).

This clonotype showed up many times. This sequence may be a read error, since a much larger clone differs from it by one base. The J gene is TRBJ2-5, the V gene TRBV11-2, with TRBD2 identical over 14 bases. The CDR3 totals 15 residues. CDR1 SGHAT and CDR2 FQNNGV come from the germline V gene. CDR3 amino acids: CANSGLAGGEETQYF. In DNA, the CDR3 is TGTGCCAACAGCGGACTAGCGGGGGGAGAAGAGACCCAGTACTTC.

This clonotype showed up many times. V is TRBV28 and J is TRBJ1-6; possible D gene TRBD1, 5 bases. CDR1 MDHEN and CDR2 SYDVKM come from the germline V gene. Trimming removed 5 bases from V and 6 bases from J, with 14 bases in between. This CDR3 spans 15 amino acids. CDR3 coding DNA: TGTGCCAGCAGTCAACAAACGGGGGGTAATTCACCCCTCCACTTT. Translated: CASSQQTGGNSPLHF.

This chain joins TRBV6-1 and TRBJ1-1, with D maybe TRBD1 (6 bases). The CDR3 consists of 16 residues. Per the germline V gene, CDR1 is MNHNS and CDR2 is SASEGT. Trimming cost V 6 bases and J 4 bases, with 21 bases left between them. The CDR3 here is CASSPGGAYSGTEAFF. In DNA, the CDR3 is TGTGCCAGCAGCCCCGGGGGGGCCTATTCGGGCACTGAAGCTTTCTTT.

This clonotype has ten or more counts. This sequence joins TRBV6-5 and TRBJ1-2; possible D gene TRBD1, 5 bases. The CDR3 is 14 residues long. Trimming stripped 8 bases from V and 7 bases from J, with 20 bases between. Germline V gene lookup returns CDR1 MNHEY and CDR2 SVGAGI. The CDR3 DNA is TGTGCCAGCGATCTCGGAGGACGGGGGTTTGGCTACACCTTC. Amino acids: CASDLGGRGFGYTF.

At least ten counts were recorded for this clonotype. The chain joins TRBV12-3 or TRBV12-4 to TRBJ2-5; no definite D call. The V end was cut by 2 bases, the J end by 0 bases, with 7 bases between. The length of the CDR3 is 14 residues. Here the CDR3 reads CASSLPPNQETQYF. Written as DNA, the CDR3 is TGTGCCAGCAGTTTACCCCCGAACCAAGAGACCCAGTACTTC.

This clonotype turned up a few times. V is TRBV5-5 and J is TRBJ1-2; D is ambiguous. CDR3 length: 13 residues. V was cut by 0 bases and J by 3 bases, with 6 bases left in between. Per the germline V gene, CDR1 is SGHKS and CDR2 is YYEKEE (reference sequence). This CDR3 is CASSLADYYGYTF. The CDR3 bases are TGTGCCAGCAGCTTGGCGGATTACTATGGCTACACCTTC.

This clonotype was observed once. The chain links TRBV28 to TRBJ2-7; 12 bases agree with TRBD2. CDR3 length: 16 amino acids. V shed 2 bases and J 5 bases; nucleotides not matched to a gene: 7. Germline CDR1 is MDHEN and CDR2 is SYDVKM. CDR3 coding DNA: TGTGCCAGCAGTTTAGCGGAACTAGCGGGAGGCCACGAGCAGTACTTC. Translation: CASSLAELAGGHEQYF.

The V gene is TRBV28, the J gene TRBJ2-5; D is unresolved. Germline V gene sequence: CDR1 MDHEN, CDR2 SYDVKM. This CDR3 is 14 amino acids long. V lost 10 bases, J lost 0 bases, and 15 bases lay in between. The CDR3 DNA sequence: TGTGCCATCGTGACTTTAGTGTACCAAGAGACCCAGTACTTC. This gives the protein CAIVTLVYQETQYF.

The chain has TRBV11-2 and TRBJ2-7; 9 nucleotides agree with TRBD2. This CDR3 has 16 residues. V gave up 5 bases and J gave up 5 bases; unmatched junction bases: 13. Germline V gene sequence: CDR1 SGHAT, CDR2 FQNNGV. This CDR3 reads CASSPHNSGGFNEQYF. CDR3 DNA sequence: TGTGCCAGCAGCCCTCACAATAGCGGGGGATTCAACGAGCAGTACTTC.

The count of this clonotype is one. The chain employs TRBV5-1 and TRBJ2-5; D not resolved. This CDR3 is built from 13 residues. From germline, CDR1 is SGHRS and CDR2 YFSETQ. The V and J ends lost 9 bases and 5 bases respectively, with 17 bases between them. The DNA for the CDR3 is TGCGCCACCCAACGGGCCTCCGCGGAGACCCAGTACTTC. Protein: CATQRASAETQYF.

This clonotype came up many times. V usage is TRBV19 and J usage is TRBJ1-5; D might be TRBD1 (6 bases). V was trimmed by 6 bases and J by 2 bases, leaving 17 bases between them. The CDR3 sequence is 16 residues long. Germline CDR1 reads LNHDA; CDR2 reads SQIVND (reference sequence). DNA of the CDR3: TGTGCCAGTAGACGCGGGGGGGGGCAGCGCAATCAGCCCCAGCATTTT. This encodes CASRRGGGQRNQPQHF.

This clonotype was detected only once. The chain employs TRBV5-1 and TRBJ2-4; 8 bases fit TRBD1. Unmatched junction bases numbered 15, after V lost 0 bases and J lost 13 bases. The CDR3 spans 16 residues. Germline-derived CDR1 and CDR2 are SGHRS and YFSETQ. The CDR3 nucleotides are TGCGCCAGCAGCTTGGCCAGGGGGCTAGGCAAAAACGTGCAGTACTTC. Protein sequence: CASSLARGLGKNVQYF. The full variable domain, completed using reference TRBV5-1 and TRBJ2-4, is KAGVTQTPRYLIKTRGQQVTLSCSPISGHRSVSWYQQTPGQGLQFLFEYFSETQRNKGNFPGRFSGRQFSNSRSEMNVSTLELGDSALYLCASSLARGLGKNVQYFGAGTRLSVL.

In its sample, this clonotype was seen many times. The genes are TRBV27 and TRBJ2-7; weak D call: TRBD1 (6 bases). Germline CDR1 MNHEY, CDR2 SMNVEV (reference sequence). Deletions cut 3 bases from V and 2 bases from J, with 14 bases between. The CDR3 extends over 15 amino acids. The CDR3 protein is CASSFIGDTAYEQYF. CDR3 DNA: TGTGCCAGCAGTTTTATAGGGGACACAGCCTACGAGCAGTACTTC.

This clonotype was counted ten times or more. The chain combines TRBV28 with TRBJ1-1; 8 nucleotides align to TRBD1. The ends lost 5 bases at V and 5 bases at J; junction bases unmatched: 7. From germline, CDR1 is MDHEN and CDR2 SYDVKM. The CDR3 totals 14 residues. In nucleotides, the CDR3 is TGTGCCAGCAGTCGTCGTCAGGGGGCAACTGAAGCTTTCTTT. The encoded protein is CASSRRQGATEAFF.